The 32 T cell receptor beta chains below come from one sample, sequenced in a study of T-cell memory formation after mild COVID-19. TCRdb ran MiXCR on the 5' RACE reads and lists one entry per CDR3 protein. Among 560,000 or so distinct CDR3 sequences listed, around 16% were seen once. Source material: PBMCs or a T cell subset sorted from them (not recorded which). Receptors originate from an adult woman who had mild COVID-19 (a few samples of this study predate the infection). Cell type and time point are not known.

There are a few counts of this clonotype. The rearrangement joins TRBV7-2 to TRBJ2-5; no reliable D call. The germline V and J ends were trimmed by 1 base and 1 base, with 10 bases remaining between them. This CDR3 has 15 amino acids. Germline loops: CDR1 SGHTA, CDR2 FQGNSA. This chain's CDR3 is CASSLVGQAQETQYF. The CDR3 bases are TGTGCCAGCAGCTTAGTAGGGCAGGCCCAAGAGACCCAGTACTTC.

This clonotype was picked up a small number of times. A junction end diverges from the germline sequence, so it may reflect a read error. The chain joins TRBV9 to TRBJ1-4; D might be TRBD1 (6 bases). This CDR3 has 14 residues. Germline CDR1 is SGDLS and CDR2 is YYNGEE. The CDR3 DNA sequence: TGTGCCAGCAGCGCAGGGGATAGCATTGAAAAGGCTCATTTT. This translates into CASSAGDSIEKAHF.

The sample holds a few counts of this clonotype. This chain uses TRBV12-3 or TRBV12-4 with TRBJ1-1; a weak D match, TRBD1 (5 bases). V dropped 3 bases and J dropped 4 bases, with 9 bases sitting between them. The CDR3 spans 13 residues. In nucleotides, the CDR3 is TGTGCCAGCAGTTTTCGGGGGATCACTGAAGCTTTCTTT. This sequence encodes CASSFRGITEAFF.

V and J are TRBV29-1 and TRBJ2-5; possibly TRBD1 for D (6 bases). Trimming pared 4 bases from V and 3 bases from J, leaving 12 bases between. Per germline, CDR1 SQVTM and CDR2 ANQGSEA. The CDR3 is 13 residues long. The CDR3 loop is CSVARTGKETQYF. DNA for the CDR3: TGCAGCGTTGCCCGAACAGGGAAAGAGACCCAGTACTTC.

The chain uses TRBV12-3 or TRBV12-4 and TRBJ1-2; no clear D. There are 15 residues in the CDR3. Trimming left V 7 bases short and J 5 bases short, with 20 bases between. The CDR3 coding sequence is TGTGCCAGCACTCCCCCCGGAATCGCTGGATATGGCTACACCTTC. Translation gives CASTPPGIAGYGYTF.

Concerning this clonotype: This may stem from a read error, because a much larger clone lies one nucleotide away. This chain uses TRBV11-2 with TRBJ2-7; D may be TRBD1 (5 bases). The CDR3 is made up of 14 amino acids. Germline V gives CDR1 SGHAT, CDR2 FQNNGV. The V and J ends lost 4 bases and 0 bases respectively, with 10 bases between them. Here the CDR3 reads CASSSADSSYEQYF. Here the CDR3 DNA reads TGTGCCAGCAGCTCCGCCGACAGCTCCTACGAGCAGTACTTC.

This clonotype was recorded a few times. The V call is TRBV7-9, the J call TRBJ1-2, with a tentative D call TRBD1 (6 bases). The germline V and J ends were trimmed by 3 bases and 2 bases, with 10 bases remaining between them. The CDR3 consists of 14 residues. Germline V CDR1 and CDR2: SEHNR, FQNEAQ (reference sequence). The CDR3 here is CASSFAGGNYGYTF. DNA for the CDR3: TGTGCCAGCAGCTTCGCTGGGGGCAACTATGGCTACACCTTC.

The chain is built from TRBV5-1 and TRBJ2-7; D gene ambiguous. Trimming left V 5 bases short and J 2 bases short, with 8 bases between. Germline V gene sequence: CDR1 SGHRS, CDR2 YFSETQ. The CDR3 length is 12 residues. CDR3 protein: CASSDGTYEQYF. CDR3 DNA sequence: TGCGCCAGCAGTGATGGGACCTACGAGCAGTACTTC.

The CDR3 is CATSDYGEGQETQYF. The CDR3, as DNA: TGTGCCACCAGTGATTACGGGGAGGGCCAAGAGACCCAGTACTTC. The chain carries TRBV24-1 and TRBJ2-5, with 7 bases fitting TRBD2. In germline, CDR1 is KGHDR, CDR2 SFDVKD. This CDR3 region has 15 residues. J lost 1 base, V lost 2 bases, and 3 bases had no gene match.

This clonotype was recorded a few times. This sequence joins TRBV4-1 and TRBJ2-5; 9 nucleotides agree with TRBD2. CDR1 is MGHRA, CDR2 YSYEKL, per germline. The CDR3 spans 16 residues. Unmatched junction bases numbered 6, after V lost 1 base and J lost 3 bases. The CDR3 nucleotides are TGCGCCAGCAGCCAAGGGATTTCTAGCGGGGAAGAGACCCAGTACTTC. The encoded protein is CASSQGISSGEETQYF.

The chain couples TRBV24-1 to TRBJ2-1; D not certain. With 4 bases removed from V and 3 bases from J, the gap between germline ends came to 6 bases. The CDR3 totals 13 residues. The germline V gene has CDR1 KGHDR and CDR2 SFDVKD. CDR3: CATSDSHYNEQFF. The CDR3 DNA reads as TGTGCCACCAGTGACTCGCACTACAATGAGCAGTTCTTC.

The rearrangement links TRBV9 to TRBJ2-7; 9 bases agree with TRBD1. J gave up 1 base and V 6 bases, and 5 bases lay outside the gene matches. CDR3 length: 14 residues. Germline V gene sequence: CDR1 SGDLS, CDR2 YYNGEE. The CDR3 DNA follows: TGTGCCAGCACCGGGACAGGGTATTCCTACGAGCAGTACTTC. As protein: CASTGTGYSYEQYF.

The V and J genes are TRBV6-5 and TRBJ2-6, with D uncertain. The CDR3 is 16 residues long. Germline V gives CDR1 MNHEY, CDR2 SVGAGI. V was cut by 1 base and J by 1 base, with 8 bases left in between. The CDR3 DNA is TGTGCCAGCAGTTACTTAAGGGAATCTGGGGCCAACGTCCTGACTTTC. Translated, it gives CASSYLRESGANVLTF.

This clonotype was picked up many times. V and J are TRBV5-1 and TRBJ2-7; D might be TRBD1 or TRBD2, each matching 5 bases. The CDR3 covers 13 residues. With 4 bases removed from V and 2 bases from J, the gap between germline ends came to 10 bases. CDR1 is SGHRS, CDR2 YFSETQ, per germline. CDR3 residues: CASSRDGTYEQYF. The CDR3 coding sequence is TGCGCCAGCAGCCGGGACGGTACCTACGAGCAGTACTTC.

The chain joins TRBV5-1 to TRBJ2-2, with D perhaps TRBD2 (5 bases). Germline V gene sequence: CDR1 SGHRS, CDR2 YFSETQ. V gave up 4 bases and J gave up 2 bases, with 18 bases separating them. This CDR3 is built from 17 residues. This CDR3 is CASSPQRWSTNTGELFF. Written as DNA, the CDR3 is TGCGCCAGCAGCCCTCAGCGGTGGTCCACTAACACCGGGGAGCTGTTTTTT.

The V gene is TRBV30, the J gene TRBJ1-2; D is perhaps TRBD1 (5 bases). In germline, CDR1 is GTSNPN, CDR2 SVGIG (reference sequence). The CDR3 contains 13 residues. The V end lost 3 bases, the J end lost 9 bases, and 17 bases lay between the germline ends. CDR3 loop: CAWSPGGESRYTF. CDR3 sequence (DNA): TGTGCCTGGAGCCCAGGAGGGGAGTCCCGCTACACCTTC.

V and J are TRBV27 and TRBJ2-2; D might be TRBD2 (5 bases). Germline V gene sequence: CDR1 MNHEY, CDR2 SMNVEV (reference sequence). The ends were cut back, 3 bases at V and 7 bases at J, with 9 bases in the middle. The CDR3 extends over 13 amino acids. In DNA, the CDR3 is TGTGCCAGCAGTTTGGGAGCGCGCGGGGAGCTGTTTTTT. Protein: CASSLGARGELFF.

This clonotype was recorded at least ten times. The chain uses TRBV20-1 and TRBJ2-1; either TRBD1 or TRBD2 may supply D (5 bases each). This CDR3 comprises 17 residues. Trimming pared 1 base from V and 0 bases from J, leaving 16 bases between. CDR1 DFQATT and CDR2 SNEGSKA come from the germline V gene (reference sequence). The CDR3 here is CSARGPLGESSYNEQFF. The CDR3 DNA reads as TGCAGTGCTAGAGGCCCCCTGGGGGAAAGCTCCTACAATGAGCAGTTCTTC.

This clonotype occurred a few times. The chain joins TRBV20-1 to TRBJ2-7; D is possibly TRBD1 or TRBD2 (5 bases each). V lost 6 bases to trimming and J lost 1 base, with 10 bases between them. The CDR3 covers 12 residues. CDR1 and CDR2 from the germline V gene are DFQATT and SNEGSKA (reference sequence). CDR3 nucleotides: TGCAGTGCCGCCGGGGCTTCCTACGAGCAGTACTTC. Its translation: CSAAGASYEQYF.

The V gene is TRBV2, the J gene TRBJ1-1; D gene ambiguous. CDR3 length equals 12 residues. V was clipped by 5 bases and J by 6 bases, with 10 bases between them. CDR1 is SNHLY and CDR2 is FYNNEI in the germline V gene. This chain's CDR3 is CASSPPNPEAFF. The CDR3 nucleotides read TGTGCCAGCAGTCCCCCAAATCCTGAAGCTTTCTTT.

J is TRBJ1-2 and V is TRBV5-1; 9 bases match TRBD1. Germline V lookup: CDR1 SGHRS, CDR2 YFSETQ. The V gene end was trimmed by 0 bases and the J gene end by 2 bases; junction bases not matched to a gene: 5. The CDR3 contains 16 residues. The CDR3 nucleotides are TGCGCCAGCAGCTTGGTTCCGGACAGGGGAAACTATGGCTACACCTTC. The encoded protein is CASSLVPDRGNYGYTF.

This clonotype was detected many times. The rearrangement uses TRBV12-3 or TRBV12-4 and TRBJ2-7; D may be TRBD2 (5 bases). Between the trimmed V and J ends, which lost 2 bases and 2 bases, there was a span of 16 bases. The CDR3 spans 16 residues. The CDR3 protein is CASSLKRPKDPYEQYF. The CDR3 bases are TGTGCCAGCAGTTTAAAGCGGCCGAAGGACCCCTACGAGCAGTACTTC.

The table lists this clonotype with a few counts. This chain connects TRBV5-5 to TRBJ1-5; D may be TRBD1 (6 bases). The CDR3 contains 16 residues. The germline CDR1 and CDR2 sequences are SGHKS and YYEKEE (reference sequence). The V end lost 1 base, the J end lost 8 bases, and 19 bases lay between the germline ends. DNA of the CDR3: TGTGCCAGCAGCTTGAGGGCCCCAGGGGTAGCAGAGCCCCAGCATTTT. It yields the protein CASSLRAPGVAEPQHF.

This clonotype was seen more than once but under ten times. The chain employs TRBV7-3 and TRBJ1-5, with 8 nucleotides matching TRBD1. The CDR3 spans 15 residues. In germline, CDR1 is SGHTA, CDR2 FQGTGA. V shed 1 base and J 5 bases; nucleotides not matched to a gene: 4. The CDR3 nucleotides are TGTGCCAGCAGCTTAAAGACAGGGGAAGATCAGCCCCAGCATTTT. The encoded protein is CASSLKTGEDQPQHF.

The table lists this clonotype with a few counts. The chain links TRBV4-1 to TRBJ1-4; D perhaps matches TRBD1 (6 bases). Trimming took off 1 base at V and 8 bases at J, with 20 bases between the two ends. The CDR3 length is 17 residues. CDR1 MGHRA and CDR2 YSYEKL come from the germline V gene. The CDR3 nucleotides are TGCGCCAGCAGCCAAGCGTTAAGGACAGAGGCACGGGAAAAACTGTTTTTT. Translated: CASSQALRTEAREKLFF.

V usage is TRBV3-1 and J usage is TRBJ1-6, with 8 bases matching TRBD1. This CDR3 region has 15 residues. Germline V lookup: CDR1 LGHDT, CDR2 YNNKEL (reference sequence). The J segment lost 8 bases and the V segment lost 0 bases, leaving 3 bases of the junction unmatched. The CDR3 region has the DNA TGTGCCAGCAGCCAAGAGGACAGGGATGATTCACCCCTCCACTTT. This translates into CASSQEDRDDSPLHF. Together with reference TRBV3-1 and TRBJ1-6, the CDR3 gives the full variable domain: DTAVSQTPKYLVTQMGNDKSIKCEQNLGHDTMYWYKQDSKKFLKIMFSYNNKELIINETVPNRFSPKSPDKAHLNLHINSLELGDSAVYFCASSQEDRDDSPLHFGNGTRLTVT.

The chain carries TRBV12-3 or TRBV12-4 and TRBJ2-1; possibly TRBD1 or TRBD2 for D (6 bases each). This CDR3 has 19 residues. V was trimmed by 6 bases and J by 0 bases, leaving 24 bases between them. CDR3 amino acids: CASRGSRGTTTSSYNEQFF. In nucleotides, the CDR3 is TGTGCCAGCAGAGGATCCAGAGGGACAACGACTAGCTCCTACAATGAGCAGTTCTTC.

The chain uses TRBV7-8 and TRBJ1-1, with D unclear. The CDR3 is made up of 15 amino acids. Germline V gene lookup returns CDR1 SGHVS and CDR2 FQNEAQ. Trimming removed 0 bases from V and 1 base from J, with 9 bases in between. The CDR3 region is CASSLALSGNTEAFF. The CDR3 DNA is TGTGCCAGCAGCTTAGCGCTATCGGGGAACACTGAAGCTTTCTTT.

This clonotype was observed many times. V and J are TRBV4-3 and TRBJ2-3; TRBD2 agrees at 7 bases. CDR1 is LGHNA and CDR2 is YSLEER in the germline V gene. The CDR3 is made up of 17 amino acids. Germline trimming cut 0 bases from V and 6 bases from J; bases unmatched to any gene: 12. CDR3 region: CASSQEPAGVVADTQYF. For the CDR3, the DNA is TGCGCCAGCAGCCAAGAACCGGCGGGAGTTGTGGCGGATACGCAGTATTTT.

This clonotype was counted only a few times. This chain links TRBV7-2 with TRBJ1-2; D is perhaps TRBD1 (5 bases). The CDR3 contains 15 residues. Germline V CDR1 and CDR2: SGHTA, FQGNSA. Deletions cut 4 bases from V and 5 bases from J, with 17 bases between. DNA of the CDR3: TGTGCCAGCAGCTCCTATAGAGGGGAGAGATATGGCTACACCTTC. This gives the protein CASSSYRGERYGYTF.

This clonotype showed up just a few times. This chain joins TRBV5-1 and TRBJ1-1; TRBD1 is a possible D gene (6 bases). Germline V gene sequence: CDR1 SGHRS, CDR2 YFSETQ. The V end lost 4 bases, the J end lost 5 bases, and 18 bases lay between the germline ends. This CDR3 contains 15 residues. The CDR3 DNA follows: TGCGCCAGCAGCCCCTACAGGGTTGGGGCAACTGAAGCTTTCTTT. Protein sequence: CASSPYRVGATEAFF.

The J gene is TRBJ2-3, the V gene TRBV20-1, with D unclear. The ends were cut back, 5 bases at V and 2 bases at J, with 11 bases in the middle. Germline V gives CDR1 DFQATT, CDR2 SNEGSKA (reference sequence). The CDR3 has 13 residues. CDR3 loop: CSAYDSTTDTQYF. For the CDR3, the DNA is TGCAGTGCTTATGACTCAACCACAGATACGCAGTATTTT.